The 3 T cell receptor beta chains below all came from one sample that was sequenced in a study of shared clonotypes between healthy human individuals. TCRdb keeps only in-frame clones here, not all; method: immunoSEQ multiplex PCR. Here the sample spans about 470,000 clones, around 79% being singletons. Sequenced sample: PBMCs. The receptors here all came from a woman in her thirties or forties in good health. Some clones in this sample may be carry-over from other donors' samples.

The genes are TRBV2 and TRBJ2-3, with TRBD2 matching over 8 bases. This CDR3 comprises 14 residues. J was trimmed by 3 bases and V by 6 bases; bases with no gene match: 5. The germline CDR1 and CDR2 sequences are SNHLY and FYNNEI. CDR3 loop: CASRLAEITDTQYF. The CDR3 DNA sequence: TGTGCCAGCAGACTAGCGGAGATAACAGATACGCAGTATTTT.

The chain uses TRBV10-1 and TRBJ1-2; tentative D call: TRBD1 (5 bases). Germline loops: CDR1 WNHNN, CDR2 SYGVQD (reference sequence). Trimming removed 0 bases at V and 4 bases at J, with 15 bases between. CDR3 length: 16 amino acids. The CDR3 DNA reads TGCGCCAGCAGTGAGTCGTGGGGGAGGCTCCCCTATGGCTACACCTTC. This encodes CASSESWGRLPYGYTF.

This clone was observed a handful of times. The chain has TRBV5-1 and TRBJ1-1; the match to TRBD1 covers 7 bases. This CDR3 has 11 amino acids. With 5 bases clipped from V and 8 bases from J, the junction kept 3 bases outside the gene matches. Germline assignment: CDR1 SGHRS and CDR2 YFSETQ. The CDR3 loop is CASRRQGEAFF. The CDR3 nucleotides read TGCGCCAGCAGAAGACAGGGAGAAGCTTTCTTT.